This TCR beta chain was captured in a study of blood T cell repertoires in COVID-19. Methods used by the authors: Using reference gene primer amplification, nucleated cell counts were estimated. Using immunoSEQ multiplex PCR, the repertoire was profiled, and TCRdb retains in-frame clones only, with some absent. V and J calls plus clone size are reproduced from that table; the DNA served to infer D and trimming. The sample shows 100,000 or so clones, around 82% of them seen only once. CDR1 is LNHDA, CDR2 SQIVND, per germline (reference sequence). The CDR3 loop spans 13 amino acids. The V gene is TRBV19, the J gene TRBJ2-2; D gene uncertain. This receptor was taken from a man between 65 and 85 years old with active or convalescent COVID-19. Sequenced input: peripheral blood. Here the CDR3 DNA reads TGTGCGAGTTTCAGGCCTGAGAACGGGGAGCTGTTTTTT. It codes for CASFRPENGELFF.